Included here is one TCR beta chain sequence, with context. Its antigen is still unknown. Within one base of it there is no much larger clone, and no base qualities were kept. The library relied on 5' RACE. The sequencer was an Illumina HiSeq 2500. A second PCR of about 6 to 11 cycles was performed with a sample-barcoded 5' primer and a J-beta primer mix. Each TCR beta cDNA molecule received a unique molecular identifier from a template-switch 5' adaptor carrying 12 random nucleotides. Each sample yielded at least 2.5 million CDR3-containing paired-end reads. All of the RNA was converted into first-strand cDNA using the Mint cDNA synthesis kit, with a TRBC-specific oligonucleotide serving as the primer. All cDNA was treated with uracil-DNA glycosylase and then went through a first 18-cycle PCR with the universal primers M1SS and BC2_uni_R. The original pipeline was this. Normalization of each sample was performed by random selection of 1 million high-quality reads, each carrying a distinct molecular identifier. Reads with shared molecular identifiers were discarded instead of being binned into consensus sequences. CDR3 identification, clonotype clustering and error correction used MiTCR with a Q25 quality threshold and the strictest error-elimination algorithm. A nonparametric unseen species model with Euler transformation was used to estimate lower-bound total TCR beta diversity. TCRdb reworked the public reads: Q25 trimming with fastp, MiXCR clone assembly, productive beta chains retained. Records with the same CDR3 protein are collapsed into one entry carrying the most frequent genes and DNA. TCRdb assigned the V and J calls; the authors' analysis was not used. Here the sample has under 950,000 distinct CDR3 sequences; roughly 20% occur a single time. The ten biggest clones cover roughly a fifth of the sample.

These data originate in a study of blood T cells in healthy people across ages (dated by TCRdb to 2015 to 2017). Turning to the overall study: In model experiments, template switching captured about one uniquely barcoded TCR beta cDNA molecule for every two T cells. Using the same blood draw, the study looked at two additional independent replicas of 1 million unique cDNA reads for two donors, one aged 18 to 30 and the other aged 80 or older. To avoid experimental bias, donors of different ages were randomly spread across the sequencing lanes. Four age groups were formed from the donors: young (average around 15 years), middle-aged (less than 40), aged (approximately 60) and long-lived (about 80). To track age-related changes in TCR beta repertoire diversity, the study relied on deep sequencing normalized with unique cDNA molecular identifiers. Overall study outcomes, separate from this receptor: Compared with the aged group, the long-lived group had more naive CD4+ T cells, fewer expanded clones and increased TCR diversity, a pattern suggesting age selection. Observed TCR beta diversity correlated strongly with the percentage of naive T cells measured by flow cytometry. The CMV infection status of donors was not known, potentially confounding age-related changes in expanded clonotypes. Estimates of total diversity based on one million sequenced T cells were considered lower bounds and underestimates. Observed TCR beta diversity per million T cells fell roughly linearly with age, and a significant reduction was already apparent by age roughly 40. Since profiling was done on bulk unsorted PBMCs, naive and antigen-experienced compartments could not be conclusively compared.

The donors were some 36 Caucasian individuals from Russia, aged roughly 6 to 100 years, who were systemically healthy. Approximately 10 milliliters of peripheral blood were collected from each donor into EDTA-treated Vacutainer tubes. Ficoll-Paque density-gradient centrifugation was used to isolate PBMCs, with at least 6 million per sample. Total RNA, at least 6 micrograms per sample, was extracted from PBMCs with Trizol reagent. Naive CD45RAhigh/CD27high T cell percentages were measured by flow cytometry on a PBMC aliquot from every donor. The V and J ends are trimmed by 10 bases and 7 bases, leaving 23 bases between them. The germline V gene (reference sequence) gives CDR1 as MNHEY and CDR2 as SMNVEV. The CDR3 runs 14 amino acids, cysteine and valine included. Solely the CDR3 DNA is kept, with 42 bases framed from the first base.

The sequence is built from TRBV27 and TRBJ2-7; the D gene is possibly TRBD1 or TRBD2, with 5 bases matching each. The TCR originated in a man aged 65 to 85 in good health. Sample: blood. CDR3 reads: CATKPRSRAGEQYV. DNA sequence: TGTGCCACTAAACCTCGATCGCGGGCAGGGGAGCAGTACGTC.